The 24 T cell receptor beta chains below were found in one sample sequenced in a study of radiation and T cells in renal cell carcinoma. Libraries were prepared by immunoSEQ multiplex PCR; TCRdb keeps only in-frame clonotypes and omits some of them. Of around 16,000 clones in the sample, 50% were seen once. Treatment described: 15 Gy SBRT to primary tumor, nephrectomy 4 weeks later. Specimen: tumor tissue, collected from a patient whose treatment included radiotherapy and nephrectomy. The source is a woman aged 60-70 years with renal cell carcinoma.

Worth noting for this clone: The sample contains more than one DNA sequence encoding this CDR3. The CDR3 is CASSLQGTGELFF. In nucleotides, the CDR3 is TGCGCCAGCAGCCTACAGGGTACCGGGGAGCTGTTTTTT. This chain uses TRBV5-1 with TRBJ2-2, with D possibly matching TRBD1 (6 bases). V was pared by 4 bases and J by 5 bases, with 9 bases between. The germline gives CDR1 SGHRS, CDR2 YFSETQ. CDR3 size: 13 residues.

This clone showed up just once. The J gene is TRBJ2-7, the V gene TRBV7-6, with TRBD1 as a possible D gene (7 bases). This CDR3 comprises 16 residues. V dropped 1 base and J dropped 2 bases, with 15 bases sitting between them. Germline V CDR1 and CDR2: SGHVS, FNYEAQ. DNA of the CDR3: TGTGCCAGCAGCTTAGGCGGAGGGGGCTCAACCTACGAGCAGTACTTC. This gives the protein CASSLGGGGSTYEQYF.

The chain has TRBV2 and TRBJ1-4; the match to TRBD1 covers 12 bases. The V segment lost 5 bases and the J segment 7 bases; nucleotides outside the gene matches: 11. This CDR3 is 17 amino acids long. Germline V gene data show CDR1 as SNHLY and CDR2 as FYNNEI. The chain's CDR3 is CASSSGTGGSRAEKLFF. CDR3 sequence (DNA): TGTGCCAGCAGTTCCGGGACAGGGGGCTCAAGGGCTGAAAAACTGTTTTTT.

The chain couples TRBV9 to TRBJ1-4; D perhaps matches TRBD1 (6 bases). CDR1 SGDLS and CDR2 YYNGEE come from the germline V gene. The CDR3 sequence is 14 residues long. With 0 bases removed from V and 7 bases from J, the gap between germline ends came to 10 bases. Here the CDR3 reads CASSVVGQSEKLFF. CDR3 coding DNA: TGTGCCAGCAGCGTAGTAGGACAGAGTGAAAAACTGTTTTTT.

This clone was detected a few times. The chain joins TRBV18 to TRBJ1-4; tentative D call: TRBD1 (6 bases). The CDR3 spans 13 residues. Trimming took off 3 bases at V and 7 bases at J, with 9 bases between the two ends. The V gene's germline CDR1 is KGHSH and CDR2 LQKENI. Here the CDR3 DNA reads TGTGCCAGCTCACCGGGGGCAGTTGAAAAACTGTTTTTT. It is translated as CASSPGAVEKLFF.

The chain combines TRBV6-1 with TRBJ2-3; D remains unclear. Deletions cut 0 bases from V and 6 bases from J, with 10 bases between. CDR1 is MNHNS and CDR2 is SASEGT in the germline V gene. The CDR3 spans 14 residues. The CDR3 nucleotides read TGTGCCAGCAGTGAAGCGCTTCTGTACGATACGCAGTATTTT. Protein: CASSEALLYDTQYF.

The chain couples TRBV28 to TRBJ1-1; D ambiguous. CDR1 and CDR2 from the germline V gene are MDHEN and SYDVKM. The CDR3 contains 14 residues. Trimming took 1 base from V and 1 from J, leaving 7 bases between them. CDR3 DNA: TGTGCCAGCAGTTTATCGCAGCAGAACACTGAAGCTTTCTTT. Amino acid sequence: CASSLSQQNTEAFF.

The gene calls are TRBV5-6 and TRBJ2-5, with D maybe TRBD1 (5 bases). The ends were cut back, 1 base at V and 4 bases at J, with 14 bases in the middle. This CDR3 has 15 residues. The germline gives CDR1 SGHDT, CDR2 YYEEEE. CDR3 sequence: CASSLRATGRETQYF. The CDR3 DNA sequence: TGTGCCAGCAGCTTGAGGGCAACAGGTAGAGAGACCCAGTACTTC. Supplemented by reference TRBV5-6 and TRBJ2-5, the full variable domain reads DAGVTQSPTHLIKTRGQQVTLRCSPKSGHDTVSWYQQALGQGPQFIFQYYEEEERQRGNFPDRFSGHQFPNYSSELNVNALLLGDSALYLCASSLRATGRETQYFGPGTRLLVL.

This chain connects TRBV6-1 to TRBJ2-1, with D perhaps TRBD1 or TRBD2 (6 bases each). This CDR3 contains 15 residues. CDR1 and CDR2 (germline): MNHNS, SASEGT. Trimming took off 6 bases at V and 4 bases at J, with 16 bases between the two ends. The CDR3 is CASSPDGGGYNEQFF. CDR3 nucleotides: TGTGCCAGCAGCCCCGACGGAGGGGGTTACAATGAGCAGTTCTTC.

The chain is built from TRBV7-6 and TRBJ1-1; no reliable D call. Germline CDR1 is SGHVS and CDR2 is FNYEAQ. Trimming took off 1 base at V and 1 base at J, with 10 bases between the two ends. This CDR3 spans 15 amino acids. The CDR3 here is CASSLVSPPNTEAFF. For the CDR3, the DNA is TGTGCCAGCAGCTTAGTGAGTCCCCCGAACACTGAAGCTTTCTTT.

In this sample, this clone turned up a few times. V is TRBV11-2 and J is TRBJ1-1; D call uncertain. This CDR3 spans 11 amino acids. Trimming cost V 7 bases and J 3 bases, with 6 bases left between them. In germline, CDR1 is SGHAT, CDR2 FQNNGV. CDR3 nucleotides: TGTGCCAGCAACCTCTACACTGAAGCTTTCTTT. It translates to CASNLYTEAFF.

The CDR3 here is CASTLAVSTDTQYF. CDR3 DNA sequence: TGTGCCAGCACCTTGGCGGTTAGCACAGATACGCAGTATTTT. V usage is TRBV28 and J usage is TRBJ2-3; D remains ambiguous. Germline V gene sequence: CDR1 MDHEN, CDR2 SYDVKM. The CDR3 has 14 amino acids. V was trimmed by 7 bases and J by 0 bases, leaving 11 bases between them.

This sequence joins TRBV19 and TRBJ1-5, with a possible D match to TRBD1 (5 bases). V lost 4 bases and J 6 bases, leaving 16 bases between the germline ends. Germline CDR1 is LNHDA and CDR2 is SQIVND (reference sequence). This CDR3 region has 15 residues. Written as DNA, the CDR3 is TGTGCCAGTAGTACAGGGACTGCGGGGGTTCAGCCCCAGCATTTT. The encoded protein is CASSTGTAGVQPQHF.

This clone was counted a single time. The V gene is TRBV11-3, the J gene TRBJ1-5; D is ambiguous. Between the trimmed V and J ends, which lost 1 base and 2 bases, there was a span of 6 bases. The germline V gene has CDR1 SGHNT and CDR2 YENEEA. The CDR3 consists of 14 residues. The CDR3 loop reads CASSLASGNQPQHF. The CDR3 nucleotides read TGTGCCAGCAGCTTAGCGTCGGGCAATCAGCCCCAGCATTTT.

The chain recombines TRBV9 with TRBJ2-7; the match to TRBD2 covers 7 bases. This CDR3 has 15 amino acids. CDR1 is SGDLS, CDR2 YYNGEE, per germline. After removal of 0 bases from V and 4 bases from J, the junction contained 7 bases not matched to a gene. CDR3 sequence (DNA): TGTGCCAGCAGCGTAGGGTCGGCGGGAGAGTACGAGCAGTACTTC. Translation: CASSVGSAGEYEQYF.

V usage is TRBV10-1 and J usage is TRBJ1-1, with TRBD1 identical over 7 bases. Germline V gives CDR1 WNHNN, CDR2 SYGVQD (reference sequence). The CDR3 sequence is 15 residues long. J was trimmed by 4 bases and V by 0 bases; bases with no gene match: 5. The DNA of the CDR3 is TGCGCCAGCAGTGAGTCCGGGGCAGGGGGCACTGAAGCTTTCTTT. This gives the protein CASSESGAGGTEAFF.

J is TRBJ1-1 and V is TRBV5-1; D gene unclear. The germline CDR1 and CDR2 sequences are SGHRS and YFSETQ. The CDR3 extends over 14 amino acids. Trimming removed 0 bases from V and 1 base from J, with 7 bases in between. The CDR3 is CASSLGPGNTEAFF. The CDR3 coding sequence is TGCGCCAGCAGCTTGGGACCGGGGAACACTGAAGCTTTCTTT.

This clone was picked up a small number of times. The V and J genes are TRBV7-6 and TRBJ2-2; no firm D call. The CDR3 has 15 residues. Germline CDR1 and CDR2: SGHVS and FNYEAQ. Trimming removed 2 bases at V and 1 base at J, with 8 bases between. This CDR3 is CASSLSIRNTGELFF. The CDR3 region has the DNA TGTGCCAGCAGCTTAAGTATCAGGAACACCGGGGAGCTGTTTTTT.

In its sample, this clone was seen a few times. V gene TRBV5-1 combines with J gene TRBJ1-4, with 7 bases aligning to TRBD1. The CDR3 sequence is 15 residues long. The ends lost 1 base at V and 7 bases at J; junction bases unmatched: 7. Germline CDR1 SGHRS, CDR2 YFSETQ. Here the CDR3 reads CASSLWRGLGEKLFF. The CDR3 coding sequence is TGCGCCAGCAGCTTGTGGAGGGGGCTTGGTGAAAAACTGTTTTTT. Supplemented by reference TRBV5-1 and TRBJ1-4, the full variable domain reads KAGVTQTPRYLIKTRGQQVTLSCSPISGHRSVSWYQQTPGQGLQFLFEYFSETQRNKGNFPGRFSGRQFSNSRSEMNVSTLELGDSALYLCASSLWRGLGEKLFFGSGTQLSVL.

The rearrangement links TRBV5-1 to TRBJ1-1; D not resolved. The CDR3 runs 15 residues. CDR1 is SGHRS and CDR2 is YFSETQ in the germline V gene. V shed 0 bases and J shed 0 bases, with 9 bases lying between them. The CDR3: CASSLAVTMNTEAFF. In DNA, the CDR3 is TGCGCCAGCAGCTTGGCTGTTACTATGAACACTGAAGCTTTCTTT.

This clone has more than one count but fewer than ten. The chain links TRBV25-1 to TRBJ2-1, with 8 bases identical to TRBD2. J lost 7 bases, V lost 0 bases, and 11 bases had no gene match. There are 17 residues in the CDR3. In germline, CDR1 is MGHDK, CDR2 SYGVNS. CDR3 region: CASSEYPREGHGNEQFF. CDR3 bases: TGTGCCAGCAGTGAATACCCCCGGGAGGGCCACGGGAATGAGCAGTTCTTC.

In nucleotides, the CDR3 is TGTGCCAGCAGCTTGGGGCAACTAAAGAACACCGGGGAGCTGTTTTTT. Protein: CASSLGQLKNTGELFF. This chain connects TRBV5-6 to TRBJ2-2; D is unresolved. The CDR3 totals 16 residues. The germline V and J ends were trimmed by 0 bases and 1 base, with 10 bases remaining between them. Germline values: CDR1 SGHDT, CDR2 YYEEEE.

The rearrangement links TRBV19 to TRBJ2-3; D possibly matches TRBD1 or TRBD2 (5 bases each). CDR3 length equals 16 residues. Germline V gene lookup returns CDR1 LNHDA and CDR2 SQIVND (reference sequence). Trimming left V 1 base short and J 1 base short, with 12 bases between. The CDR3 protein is CASSIAWRGGTDTQYF. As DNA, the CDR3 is TGTGCCAGTAGTATAGCTTGGCGAGGGGGCACAGATACGCAGTATTTT.

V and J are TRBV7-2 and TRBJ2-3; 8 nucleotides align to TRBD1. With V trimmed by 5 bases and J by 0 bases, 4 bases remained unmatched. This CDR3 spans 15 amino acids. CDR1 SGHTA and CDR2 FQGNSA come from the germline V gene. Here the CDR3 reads CASSPGTGSTDTQYF. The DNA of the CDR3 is TGTGCCAGCAGCCCCGGGACAGGAAGCACAGATACGCAGTATTTT.